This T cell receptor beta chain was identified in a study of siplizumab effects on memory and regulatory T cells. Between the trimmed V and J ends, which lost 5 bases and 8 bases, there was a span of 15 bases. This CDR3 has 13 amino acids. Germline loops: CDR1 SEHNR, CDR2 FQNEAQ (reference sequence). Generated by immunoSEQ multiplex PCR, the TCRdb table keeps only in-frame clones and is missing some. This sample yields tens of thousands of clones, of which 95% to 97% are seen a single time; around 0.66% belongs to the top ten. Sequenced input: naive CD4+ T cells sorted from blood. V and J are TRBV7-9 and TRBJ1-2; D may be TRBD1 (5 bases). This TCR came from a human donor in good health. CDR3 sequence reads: CASSVLGVEGYTF. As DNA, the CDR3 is TGTGCCAGCAGCGTTCTGGGGGTAGAGGGCTACACCTTC.